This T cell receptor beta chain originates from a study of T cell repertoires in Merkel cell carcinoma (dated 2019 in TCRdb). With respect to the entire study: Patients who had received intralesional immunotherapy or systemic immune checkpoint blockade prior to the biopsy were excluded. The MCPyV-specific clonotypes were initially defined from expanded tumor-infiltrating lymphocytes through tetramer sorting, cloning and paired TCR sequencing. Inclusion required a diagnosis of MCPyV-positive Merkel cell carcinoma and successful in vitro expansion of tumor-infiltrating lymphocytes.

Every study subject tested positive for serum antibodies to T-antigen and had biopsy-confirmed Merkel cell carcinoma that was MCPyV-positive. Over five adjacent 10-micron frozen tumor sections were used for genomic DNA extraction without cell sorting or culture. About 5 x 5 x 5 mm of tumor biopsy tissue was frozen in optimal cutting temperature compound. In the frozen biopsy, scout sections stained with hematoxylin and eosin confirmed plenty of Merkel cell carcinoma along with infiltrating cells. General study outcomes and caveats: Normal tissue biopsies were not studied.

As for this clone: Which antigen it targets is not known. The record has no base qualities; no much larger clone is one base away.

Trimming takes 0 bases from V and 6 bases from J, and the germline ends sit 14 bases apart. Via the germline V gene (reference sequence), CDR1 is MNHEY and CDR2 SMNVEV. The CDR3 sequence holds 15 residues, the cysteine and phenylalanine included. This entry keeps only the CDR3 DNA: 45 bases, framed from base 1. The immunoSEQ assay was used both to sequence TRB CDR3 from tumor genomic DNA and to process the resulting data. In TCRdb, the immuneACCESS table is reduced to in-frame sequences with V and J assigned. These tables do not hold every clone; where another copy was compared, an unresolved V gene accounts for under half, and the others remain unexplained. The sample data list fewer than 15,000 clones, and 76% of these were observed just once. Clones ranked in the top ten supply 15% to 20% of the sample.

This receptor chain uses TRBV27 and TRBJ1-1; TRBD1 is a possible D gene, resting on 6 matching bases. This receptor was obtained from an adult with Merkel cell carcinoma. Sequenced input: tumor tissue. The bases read TGTGCCAGCAGTTTATCGTCGCAGGGGTTCCCTGAAGCTTTCTTT. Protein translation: CASSLSSQGFPEAFF.